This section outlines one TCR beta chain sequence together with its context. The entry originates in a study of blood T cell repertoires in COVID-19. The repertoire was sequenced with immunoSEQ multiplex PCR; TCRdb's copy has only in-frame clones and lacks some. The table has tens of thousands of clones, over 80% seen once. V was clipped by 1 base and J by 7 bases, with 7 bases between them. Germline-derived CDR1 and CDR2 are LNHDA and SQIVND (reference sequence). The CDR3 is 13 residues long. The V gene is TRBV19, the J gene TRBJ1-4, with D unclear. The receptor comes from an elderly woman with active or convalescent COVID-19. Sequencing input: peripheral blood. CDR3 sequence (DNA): TGTGCCAGTAGTATAGGCCAGGCTGAAAAACTGTTTTTT. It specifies CASSIGQAEKLFF.